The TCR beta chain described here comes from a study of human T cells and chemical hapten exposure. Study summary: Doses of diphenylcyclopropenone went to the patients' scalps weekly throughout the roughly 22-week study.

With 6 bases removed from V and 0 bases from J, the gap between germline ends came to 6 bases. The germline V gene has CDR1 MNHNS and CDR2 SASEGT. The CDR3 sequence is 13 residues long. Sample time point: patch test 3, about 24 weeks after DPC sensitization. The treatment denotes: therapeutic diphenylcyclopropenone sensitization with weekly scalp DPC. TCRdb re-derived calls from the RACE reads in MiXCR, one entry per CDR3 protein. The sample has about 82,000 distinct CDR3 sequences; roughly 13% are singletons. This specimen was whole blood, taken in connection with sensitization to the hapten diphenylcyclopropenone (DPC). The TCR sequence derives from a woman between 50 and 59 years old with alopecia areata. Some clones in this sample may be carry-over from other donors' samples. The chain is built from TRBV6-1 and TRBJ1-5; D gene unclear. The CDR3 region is CASRKDSNQPQHF. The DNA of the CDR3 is TGTGCCAGCAGGAAGGATAGCAATCAGCCCCAGCATTTT.